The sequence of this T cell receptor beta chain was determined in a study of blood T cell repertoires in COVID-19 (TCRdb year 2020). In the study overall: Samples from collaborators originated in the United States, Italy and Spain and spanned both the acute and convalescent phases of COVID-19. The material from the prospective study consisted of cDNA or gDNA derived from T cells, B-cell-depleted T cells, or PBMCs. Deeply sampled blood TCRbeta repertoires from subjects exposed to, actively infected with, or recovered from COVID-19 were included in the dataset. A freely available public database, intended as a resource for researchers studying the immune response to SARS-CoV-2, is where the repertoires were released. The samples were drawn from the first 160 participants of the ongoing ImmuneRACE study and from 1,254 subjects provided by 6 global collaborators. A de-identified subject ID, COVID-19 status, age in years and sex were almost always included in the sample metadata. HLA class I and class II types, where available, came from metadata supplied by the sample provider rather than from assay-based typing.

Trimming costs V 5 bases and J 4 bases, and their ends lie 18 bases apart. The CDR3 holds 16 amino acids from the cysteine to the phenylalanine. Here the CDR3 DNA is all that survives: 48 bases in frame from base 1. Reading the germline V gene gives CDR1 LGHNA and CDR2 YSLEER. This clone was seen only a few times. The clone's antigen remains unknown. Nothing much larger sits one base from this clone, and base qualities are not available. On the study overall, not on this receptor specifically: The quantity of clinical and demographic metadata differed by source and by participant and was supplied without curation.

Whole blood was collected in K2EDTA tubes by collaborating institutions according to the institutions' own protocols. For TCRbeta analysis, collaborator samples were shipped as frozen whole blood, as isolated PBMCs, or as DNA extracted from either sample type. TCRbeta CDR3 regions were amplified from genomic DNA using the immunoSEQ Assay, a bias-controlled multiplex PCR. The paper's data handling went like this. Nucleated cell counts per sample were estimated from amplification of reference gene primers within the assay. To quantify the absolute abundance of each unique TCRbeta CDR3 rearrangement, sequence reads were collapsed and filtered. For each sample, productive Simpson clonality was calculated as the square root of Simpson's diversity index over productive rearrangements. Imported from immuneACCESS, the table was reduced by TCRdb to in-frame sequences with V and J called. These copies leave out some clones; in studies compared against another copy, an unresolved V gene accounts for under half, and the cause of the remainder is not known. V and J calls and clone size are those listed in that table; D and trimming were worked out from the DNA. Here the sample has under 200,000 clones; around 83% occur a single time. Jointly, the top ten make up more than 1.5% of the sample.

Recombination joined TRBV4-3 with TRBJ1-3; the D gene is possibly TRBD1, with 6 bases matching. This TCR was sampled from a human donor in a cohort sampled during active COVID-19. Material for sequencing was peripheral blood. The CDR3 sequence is CASSSRYVGAGNTIYF. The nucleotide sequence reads TGCGCCAGCAGCTCAAGATACGTGGGGGCCGGAAACACCATATATTTT.